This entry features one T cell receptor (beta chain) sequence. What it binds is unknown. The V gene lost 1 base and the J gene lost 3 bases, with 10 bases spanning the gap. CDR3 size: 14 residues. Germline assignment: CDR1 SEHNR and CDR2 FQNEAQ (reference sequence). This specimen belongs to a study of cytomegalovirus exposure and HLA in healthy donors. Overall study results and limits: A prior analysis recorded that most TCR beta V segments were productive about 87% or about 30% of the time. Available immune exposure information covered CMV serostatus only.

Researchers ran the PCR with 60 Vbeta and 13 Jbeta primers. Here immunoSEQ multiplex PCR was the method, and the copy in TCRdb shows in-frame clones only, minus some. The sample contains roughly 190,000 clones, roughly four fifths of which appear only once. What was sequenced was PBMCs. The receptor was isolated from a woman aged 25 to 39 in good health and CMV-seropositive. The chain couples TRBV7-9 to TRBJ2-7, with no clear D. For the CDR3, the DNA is TGTGCCAGCAGCTTAGGGGTTAGCAGCTACGAGCAGTACTTC. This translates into CASSLGVSSYEQYF. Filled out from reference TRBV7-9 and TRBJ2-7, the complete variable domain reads DTGVSQNPRHKITKRGQNVTFRCDPISEHNRLYWYRQTLGQGPEFLTYFQNEAQLEKSRLLSDRFSAERPKGSFSTLEIQRTEQGDSAMYLCASSLGVSSYEQYFGPGTRLTVT.